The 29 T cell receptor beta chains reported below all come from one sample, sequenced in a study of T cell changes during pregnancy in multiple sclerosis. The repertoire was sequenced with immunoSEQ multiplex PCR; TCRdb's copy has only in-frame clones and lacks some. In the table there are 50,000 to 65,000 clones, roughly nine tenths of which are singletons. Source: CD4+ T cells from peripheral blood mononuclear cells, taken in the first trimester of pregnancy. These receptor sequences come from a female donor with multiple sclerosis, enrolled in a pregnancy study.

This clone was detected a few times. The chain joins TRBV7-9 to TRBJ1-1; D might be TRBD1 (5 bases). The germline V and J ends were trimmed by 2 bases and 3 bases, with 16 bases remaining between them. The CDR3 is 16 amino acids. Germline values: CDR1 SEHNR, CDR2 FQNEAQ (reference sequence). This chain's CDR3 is CASSLSWGRTYTEAFF. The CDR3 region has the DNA TGTGCCAGCAGCTTAAGTTGGGGCAGGACATACACTGAAGCTTTCTTT.

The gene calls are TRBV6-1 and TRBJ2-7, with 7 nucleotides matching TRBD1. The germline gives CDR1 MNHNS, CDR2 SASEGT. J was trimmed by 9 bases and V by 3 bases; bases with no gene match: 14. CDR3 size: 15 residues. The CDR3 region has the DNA TGTGCCAGCAGTGAGAACAGGGGACCCCCTACGATGCAGTACTTC. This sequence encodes CASSENRGPPTMQYF.

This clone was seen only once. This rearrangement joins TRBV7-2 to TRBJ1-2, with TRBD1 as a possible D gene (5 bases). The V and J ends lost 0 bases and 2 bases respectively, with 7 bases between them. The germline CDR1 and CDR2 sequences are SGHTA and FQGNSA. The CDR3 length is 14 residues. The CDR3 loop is CASSLAGANYGYTF. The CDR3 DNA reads TGTGCCAGCAGCTTAGCAGGGGCAAACTATGGCTACACCTTC.

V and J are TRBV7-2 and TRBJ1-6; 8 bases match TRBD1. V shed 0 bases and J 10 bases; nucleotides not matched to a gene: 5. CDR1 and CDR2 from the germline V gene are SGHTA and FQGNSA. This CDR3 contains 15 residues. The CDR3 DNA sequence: TGTGCCAGCAGCTTAGCTCCCGGACAGGGCTCACCCCTCCACTTT. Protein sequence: CASSLAPGQGSPLHF.

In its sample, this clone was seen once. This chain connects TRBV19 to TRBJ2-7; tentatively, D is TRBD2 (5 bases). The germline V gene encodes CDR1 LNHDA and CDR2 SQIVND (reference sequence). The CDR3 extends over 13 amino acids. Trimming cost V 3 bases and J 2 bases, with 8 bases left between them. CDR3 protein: CASSIGVTYEQYF. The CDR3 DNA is TGTGCCAGTAGTATCGGGGTTACCTACGAGCAGTACTTC.

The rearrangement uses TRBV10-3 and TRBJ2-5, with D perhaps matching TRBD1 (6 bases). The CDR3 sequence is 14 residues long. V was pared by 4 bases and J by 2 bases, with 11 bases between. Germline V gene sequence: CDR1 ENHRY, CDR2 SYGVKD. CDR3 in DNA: TGTGCCATCAGTGTCCTCAGGGGTCAAGAGACCCAGTACTTC. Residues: CAISVLRGQETQYF.

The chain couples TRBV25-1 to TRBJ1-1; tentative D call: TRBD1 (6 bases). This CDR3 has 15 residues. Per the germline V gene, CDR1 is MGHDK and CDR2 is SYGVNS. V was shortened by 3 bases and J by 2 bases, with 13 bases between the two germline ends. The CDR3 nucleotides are TGTGCCAGCAGTGAGTTCGGGACACCCAACACTGAAGCTTTCTTT. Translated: CASSEFGTPNTEAFF.

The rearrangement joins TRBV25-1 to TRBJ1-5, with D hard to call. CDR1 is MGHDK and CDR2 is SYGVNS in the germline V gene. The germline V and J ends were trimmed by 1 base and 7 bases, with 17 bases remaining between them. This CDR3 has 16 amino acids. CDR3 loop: CASSESWAGPGQPQHF. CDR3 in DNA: TGTGCCAGCAGTGAATCATGGGCCGGACCGGGGCAGCCCCAGCATTTT.

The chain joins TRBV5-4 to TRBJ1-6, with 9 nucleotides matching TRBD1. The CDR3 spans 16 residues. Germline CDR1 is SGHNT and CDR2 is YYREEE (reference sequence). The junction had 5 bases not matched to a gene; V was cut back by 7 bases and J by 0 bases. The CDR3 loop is CASRQGGSSYNSPLHF. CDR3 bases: TGTGCCAGCCGACAGGGGGGAAGCTCCTATAATTCACCCCTCCACTTT.

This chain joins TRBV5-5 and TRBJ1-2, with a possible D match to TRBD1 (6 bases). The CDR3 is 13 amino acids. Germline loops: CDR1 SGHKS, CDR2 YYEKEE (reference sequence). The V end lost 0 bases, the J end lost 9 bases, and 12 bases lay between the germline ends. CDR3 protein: CASSLAGEGRYTF. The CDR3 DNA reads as TGTGCCAGCAGCTTGGCAGGGGAAGGTCGCTACACCTTC.

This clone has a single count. The CDR3 region has the DNA TGTGCTAGTGGCCCAGGGTCCGCAACTAATGAAAAACTGTTTTTT. This sequence encodes CASGPGSATNEKLFF. This chain connects TRBV12-5 to TRBJ1-4, with D maybe TRBD1 (5 bases). CDR1 and CDR2 (germline): LGHNT, FRNRAP. The V end was cut by 6 bases, the J end by 0 bases, with 11 bases between. The CDR3 has 15 residues.

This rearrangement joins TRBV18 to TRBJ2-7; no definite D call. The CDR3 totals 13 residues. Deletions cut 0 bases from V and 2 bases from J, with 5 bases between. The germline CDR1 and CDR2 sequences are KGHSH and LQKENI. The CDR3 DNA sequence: TGTGCCAGCTCACCACCGGGCGCCTACGAGCAGTACTTC. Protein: CASSPPGAYEQYF.

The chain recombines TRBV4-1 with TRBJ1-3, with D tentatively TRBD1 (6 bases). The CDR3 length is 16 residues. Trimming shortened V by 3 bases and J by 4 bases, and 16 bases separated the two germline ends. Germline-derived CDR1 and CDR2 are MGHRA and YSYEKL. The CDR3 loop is CASSQMGGAGGNTIYF. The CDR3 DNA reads TGCGCCAGCAGCCAGATGGGGGGGGCGGGAGGAAACACCATATATTTT.

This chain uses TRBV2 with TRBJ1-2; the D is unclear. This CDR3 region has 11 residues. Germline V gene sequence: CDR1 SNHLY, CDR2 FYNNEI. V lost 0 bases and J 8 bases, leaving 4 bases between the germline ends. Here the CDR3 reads CASSEAGGYTF. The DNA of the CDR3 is TGTGCCAGCAGTGAAGCGGGCGGCTACACCTTC.

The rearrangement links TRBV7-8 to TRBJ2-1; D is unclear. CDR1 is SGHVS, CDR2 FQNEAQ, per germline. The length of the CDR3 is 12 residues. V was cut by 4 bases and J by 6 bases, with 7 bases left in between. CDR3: CASSSRGNEQFF. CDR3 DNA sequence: TGTGCCAGCAGCTCCCGCGGCAATGAGCAGTTCTTC.

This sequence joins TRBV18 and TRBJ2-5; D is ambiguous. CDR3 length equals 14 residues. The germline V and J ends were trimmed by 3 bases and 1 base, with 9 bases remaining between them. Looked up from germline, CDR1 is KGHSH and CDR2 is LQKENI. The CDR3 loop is CASSPGLGQETQYF. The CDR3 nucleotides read TGTGCCAGCTCACCGGGCCTGGGCCAAGAGACCCAGTACTTC.

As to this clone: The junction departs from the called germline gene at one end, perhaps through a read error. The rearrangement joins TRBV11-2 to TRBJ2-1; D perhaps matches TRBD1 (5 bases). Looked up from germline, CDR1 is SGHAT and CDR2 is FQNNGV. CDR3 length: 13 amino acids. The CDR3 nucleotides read TGTGCCAGCAGCGAGTACTACCGGTGGGGCATACTCTTC. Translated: CASSEYYRWGILF. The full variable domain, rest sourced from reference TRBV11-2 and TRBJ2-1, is EAGVAQSPRYKIIEKRQSVAFWCNPISGHATLYWYQQILGQGPKLLIQFQNNGVVDDSQLPKDRFSAERLKGVDSTLKIQPAKLEDSAVYLCASSEYYRWGILFGPGTRLTVL.

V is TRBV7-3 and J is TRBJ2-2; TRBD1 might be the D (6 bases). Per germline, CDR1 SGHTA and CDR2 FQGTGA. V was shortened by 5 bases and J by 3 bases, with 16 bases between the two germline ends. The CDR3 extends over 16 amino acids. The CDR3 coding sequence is TGTGCCAGCAGCCATCTGGGGGCGCAGGACACCGGGGAGCTGTTTTTT. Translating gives CASSHLGAQDTGELFF. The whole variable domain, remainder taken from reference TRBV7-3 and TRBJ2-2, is GAGVSQTPSNKVTEKGKYVELRCDPISGHTALYWYRQSLGQGPEFLIYFQGTGAADDSGLPNDRFFAVRPEGSVSTLKIQRTERGDSAVYLCASSHLGAQDTGELFFGEGSRLTVL.

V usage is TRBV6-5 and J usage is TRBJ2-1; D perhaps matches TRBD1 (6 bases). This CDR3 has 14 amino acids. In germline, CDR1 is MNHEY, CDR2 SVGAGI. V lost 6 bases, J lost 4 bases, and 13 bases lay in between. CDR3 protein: CASRDRNPYNEQFF. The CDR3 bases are TGTGCCAGCAGAGACAGGAACCCGTACAATGAGCAGTTCTTC.

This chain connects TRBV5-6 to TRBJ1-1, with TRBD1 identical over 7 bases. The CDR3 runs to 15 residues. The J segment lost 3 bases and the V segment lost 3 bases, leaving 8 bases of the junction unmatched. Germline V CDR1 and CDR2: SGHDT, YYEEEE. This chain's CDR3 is CASSWGTVGYTEAFF. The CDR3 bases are TGTGCCAGCAGCTGGGGGACAGTGGGGTACACTGAAGCTTTCTTT.

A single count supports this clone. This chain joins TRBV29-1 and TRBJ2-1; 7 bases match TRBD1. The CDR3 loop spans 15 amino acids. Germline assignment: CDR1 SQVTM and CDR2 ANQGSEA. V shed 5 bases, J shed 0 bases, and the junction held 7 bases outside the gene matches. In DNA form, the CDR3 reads TGCAGCGTTACAGAGACAGGGCCCTCCTACAATGAGCAGTTCTTC. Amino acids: CSVTETGPSYNEQFF.

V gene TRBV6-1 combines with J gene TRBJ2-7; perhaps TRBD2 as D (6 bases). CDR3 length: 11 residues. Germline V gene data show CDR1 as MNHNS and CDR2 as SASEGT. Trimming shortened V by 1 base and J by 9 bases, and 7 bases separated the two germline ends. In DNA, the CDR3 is TGTGCCAGCAGTGAAGGGGGAGGGCAGTACTTC. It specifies CASSEGGGQYF.

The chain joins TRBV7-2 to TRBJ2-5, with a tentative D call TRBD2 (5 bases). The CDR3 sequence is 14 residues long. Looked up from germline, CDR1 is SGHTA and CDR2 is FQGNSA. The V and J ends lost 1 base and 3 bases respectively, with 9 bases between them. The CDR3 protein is CASSLGGSEETQYF. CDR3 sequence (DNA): TGTGCCAGCAGCTTAGGCGGTAGCGAAGAGACCCAGTACTTC.

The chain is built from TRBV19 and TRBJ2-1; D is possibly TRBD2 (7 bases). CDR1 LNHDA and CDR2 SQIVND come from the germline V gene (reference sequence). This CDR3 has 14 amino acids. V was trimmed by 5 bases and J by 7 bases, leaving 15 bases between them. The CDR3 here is CASSVGGRYNEQFF. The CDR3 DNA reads TGTGCCAGTAGTGTGGGGGGGCGGTATAATGAGCAGTTCTTC.

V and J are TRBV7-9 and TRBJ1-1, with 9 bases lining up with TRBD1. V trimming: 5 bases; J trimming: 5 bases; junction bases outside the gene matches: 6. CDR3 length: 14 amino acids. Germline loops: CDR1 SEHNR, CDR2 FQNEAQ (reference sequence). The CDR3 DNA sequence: TGTGCCAGCAGCCCCGGGACAGGGAAGACTGAAGCTTTCTTT. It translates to CASSPGTGKTEAFF.

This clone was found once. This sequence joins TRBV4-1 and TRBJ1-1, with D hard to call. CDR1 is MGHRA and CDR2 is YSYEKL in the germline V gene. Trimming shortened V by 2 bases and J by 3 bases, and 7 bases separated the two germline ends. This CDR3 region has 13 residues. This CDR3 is CASSQRVHTEAFF. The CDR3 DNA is TGCGCCAGCAGCCAACGGGTTCACACTGAAGCTTTCTTT.

CDR3 bases: TGTGCCAGCAGTCGAATCACGAGCTCTGGAAACACCATATATTTT. Protein sequence: CASSRITSSGNTIYF. The chain couples TRBV6-5 to TRBJ1-3; D unclear. Germline values: CDR1 MNHEY, CDR2 SVGAGI. The CDR3 has 15 residues. The V and J ends lost 5 bases and 0 bases respectively, with 11 bases between them.

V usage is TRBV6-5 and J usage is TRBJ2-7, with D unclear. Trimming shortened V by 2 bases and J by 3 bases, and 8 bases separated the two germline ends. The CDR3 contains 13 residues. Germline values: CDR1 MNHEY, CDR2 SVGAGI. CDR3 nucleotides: TGTGCCAGCAGTTACGGCCCGGGCTACGAGCAGTACTTC. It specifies CASSYGPGYEQYF.

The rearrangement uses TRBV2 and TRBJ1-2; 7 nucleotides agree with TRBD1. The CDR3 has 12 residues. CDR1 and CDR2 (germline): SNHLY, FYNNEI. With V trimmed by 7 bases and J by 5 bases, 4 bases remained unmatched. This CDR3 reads CASTPTGYGYTF. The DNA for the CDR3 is TGTGCCAGCACCCCGACAGGGTATGGCTACACCTTC.